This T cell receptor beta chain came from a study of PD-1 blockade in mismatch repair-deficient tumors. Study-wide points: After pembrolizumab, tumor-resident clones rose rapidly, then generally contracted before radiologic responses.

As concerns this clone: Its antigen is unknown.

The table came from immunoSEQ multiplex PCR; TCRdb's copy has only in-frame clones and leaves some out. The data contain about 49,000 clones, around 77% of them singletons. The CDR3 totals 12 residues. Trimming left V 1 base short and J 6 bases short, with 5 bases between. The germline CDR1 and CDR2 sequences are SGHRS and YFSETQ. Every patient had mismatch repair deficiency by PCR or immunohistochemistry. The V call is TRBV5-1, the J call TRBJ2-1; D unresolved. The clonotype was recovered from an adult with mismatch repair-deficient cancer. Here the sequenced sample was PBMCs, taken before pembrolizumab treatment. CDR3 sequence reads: CASSLSINEQFF. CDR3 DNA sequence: TGCGCCAGCAGCTTGTCGATCAATGAGCAGTTCTTC.